This T cell receptor beta chain was captured by sequencing in a study of blood T cell repertoires in COVID-19. Study summary: Samples taken during acute and convalescent COVID-19 were collected in the United States, Italy and Spain.

Germline V CDR1 and CDR2: SQVTM, ANQGSEA. This CDR3 has 17 residues. The germline V and J ends were trimmed by 6 bases and 4 bases, with 26 bases remaining between them. In the study's own analysis: Amplification of reference gene primers was used by the study to estimate nucleated cell counts. Profiling relied on immunoSEQ multiplex PCR, and the TCRdb table lists in-frame clones only, not all of them. V, J and clone size derive from that table, while D and trimming were established from the DNA sequence. The data show 75,000 to 90,000 clones, 90% seen once. This clone was seen only a few times. Patients from Seattle were sampled longitudinally, starting during active infection.

J is TRBJ2-3 and V is TRBV29-1; D may be TRBD2 (6 bases). Sequences were obtained from peripheral blood. The TCR originated in a man aged 18 to 30 with COVID-19, enrolled during active disease. This CDR3 is CSVTARDRNKGPDTQYF. The CDR3 DNA is TGCAGCGTCACGGCGCGGGATAGGAACAAGGGACCAGATACGCAGTATTTT.